This T cell receptor (beta chain) is from a study of T cell changes during pregnancy in multiple sclerosis. TCRdb's table, derived via immunoSEQ multiplex PCR, lists solely in-frame clones and lacks some. The sample records around 49,000 clones, 80% to 95% being singletons. The CDR3 consists of 14 residues. Germline-derived CDR1 and CDR2 are MNHEY and SVGAGI. Trimming stripped 6 bases from V and 1 base from J, with 13 bases between. The TCR originated in a female donor in good health, enrolled as a control in a pregnancy study. The specimen comprised CD4+ T cells from peripheral blood mononuclear cells, sampled after pregnancy. The rearrangement uses TRBV6-5 and TRBJ2-7; tentatively, D is TRBD1 (5 bases). Written as DNA, the CDR3 is TGTGCCAGCAGCCAGACAGACAGTTCCTACGAGCAGTACTTC. Amino acids: CASSQTDSSYEQYF.